The 28 T cell receptor beta chains listed next were all sequenced from one sample in a study of T cell repertoires in cytomegalovirus infection. TCRdb re-derived calls from the reads in MiXCR, one entry per CDR3 protein. The table records roughly 730,000 distinct CDR3 sequences, approximately 33% of them present only once. Their specific antigens are unknown. Sequencing was performed on cultured PBMCs, taken from culture after CMV antigen stimulation. The receptors were sampled from a human donor in good health (CMV status not recorded). Some clones in this sample may be carry-over from other donors' samples.

This clonotype was detected only a few times. V is TRBV7-9 and J is TRBJ1-3, with TRBD1 identical over 7 bases. CDR3 size: 15 residues. The germline V gene encodes CDR1 SEHNR and CDR2 FQNEAQ (reference sequence). Trimming took 3 bases from V and 7 from J; bases not matched to a gene: 9. CDR3 loop: CASSFPIGRGNTIYF. DNA for the CDR3: TGTGCCAGCAGCTTCCCGATCGGCAGGGGGAACACCATATATTTT.

This chain uses TRBV7-6 with TRBJ2-3; D not resolved. In germline, CDR1 is SGHVS, CDR2 FNYEAQ. The CDR3 is made up of 14 amino acids. Trimming removed 8 bases at V and 0 bases at J, with 12 bases between. The CDR3 is CASSGVFSTDTQYF. The CDR3 nucleotides are TGTGCCAGCTCTGGAGTATTTAGCACAGATACGCAGTATTTT.

About this clonotype: Germline and junction disagree at one end, which may indicate a read error. The chain recombines TRBV7-8 with TRBJ2-7; TRBD1 aligns across 10 bases. Germline V gives CDR1 SGHVS, CDR2 FQNEAQ. CDR3 length: 11 residues. CDR3 in DNA: TGTGCCAGCAGCAATGGACAGGGGGGGATCTTC. As protein: CASSNGQGGIF.

This clonotype has at least ten counts. This sequence joins TRBV6-1 and TRBJ1-5, with a weak D call TRBD1 (5 bases). The germline V gene has CDR1 MNHNS and CDR2 SASEGT. Trimming took 4 bases from V and 0 from J, leaving 13 bases between them. The CDR3 covers 16 residues. CDR3 sequence reads: CASSGLGGYSNQPQHF. The CDR3 region has the DNA TGTGCCAGCAGTGGCCTCGGGGGGTATAGCAATCAGCCCCAGCATTTT.

This clonotype was found many times. The chain uses TRBV7-2 and TRBJ2-3; D uncertain. This CDR3 contains 12 residues. Trimming took 5 bases from V and 3 from J, leaving 6 bases between them. The germline V gene has CDR1 SGHTA and CDR2 FQGNSA. CDR3 residues: CASSRRTDTQYF. Here the CDR3 DNA reads TGTGCCAGCAGCCGCAGAACAGATACGCAGTATTTT.

This chain connects TRBV19 to TRBJ1-5, with D possibly being TRBD1 (5 bases). Germline CDR1 reads LNHDA; CDR2 reads SQIVND (reference sequence). V was shortened by 5 bases and J by 0 bases, with 11 bases between the two germline ends. The CDR3 contains 15 residues. The CDR3 region is CASSWAGYSNQPQHF. The DNA for the CDR3 is TGTGCCAGTAGTTGGGCAGGGTATAGCAATCAGCCCCAGCATTTT.

This clonotype was recorded a few times. This rearrangement joins TRBV7-2 to TRBJ2-3, with 16 nucleotides matching TRBD2. Looked up from germline, CDR1 is SGHTA and CDR2 is FQGNSA. The CDR3 extends over 18 amino acids. With V trimmed by 4 bases and J by 2 bases, 6 bases remained unmatched. The CDR3 spells CASSWGLAGGPVTDTQYF. CDR3 DNA: TGTGCCAGCAGCTGGGGACTAGCGGGGGGGCCCGTCACAGATACGCAGTATTTT.

The gene calls are TRBV2 and TRBJ1-6; D is unresolved. This CDR3 contains 15 residues. The germline CDR1 and CDR2 sequences are SNHLY and FYNNEI. V was cut by 4 bases and J by 2 bases, with 9 bases left in between. CDR3 sequence: CASSVRAPYNSPLHF. CDR3 bases: TGTGCCAGCAGTGTCCGGGCCCCCTATAATTCACCCCTCCACTTT.

In its sample, this clonotype was seen a few times. V is TRBV19 and J is TRBJ1-5, with 7 bases lining up with TRBD1. This CDR3 is built from 16 residues. Germline V CDR1 and CDR2: LNHDA, SQIVND (reference sequence). V shed 6 bases and J 2 bases; nucleotides not matched to a gene: 10. CDR3 sequence: CASSRSTGQRNQPQHF. For the CDR3, the DNA is TGTGCCAGTAGCCGCTCGACAGGGCAGCGCAATCAGCCCCAGCATTTT.

In its sample, this clonotype was seen a few times. This chain connects TRBV7-6 to TRBJ1-5; D may be TRBD1 (5 bases). The CDR3 runs 15 residues. The germline V gene has CDR1 SGHVS and CDR2 FNYEAQ. V was trimmed by 2 bases and J by 4 bases, leaving 12 bases between them. The CDR3 region is CASSLQAGFNQPQHF. The DNA of the CDR3 is TGTGCCAGCAGCTTACAAGCAGGGTTTAATCAGCCCCAGCATTTT.

This clonotype was seen more than once but under ten times. The chain joins TRBV28 to TRBJ1-4; no definite D call. The CDR3 is 14 amino acids. Germline V gives CDR1 MDHEN, CDR2 SYDVKM. Trimming pared 2 bases from V and 8 bases from J, leaving 12 bases between. The CDR3: CASSLGPRGEKLFF. In DNA, the CDR3 is TGTGCCAGCAGTTTAGGGCCACGAGGGGAAAAACTGTTTTTT.

The rearrangement uses TRBV4-2 and TRBJ2-3; a weak D match, TRBD1 (5 bases). The V end lost 0 bases, the J end lost 2 bases, and 9 bases lay between the germline ends. This CDR3 spans 15 amino acids. Germline CDR1 is LGHNA and CDR2 is YNFKEQ. The CDR3 sequence is CASSQEADNTDTQYF. The DNA for the CDR3 is TGTGCCAGCAGCCAAGAGGCGGACAACACAGATACGCAGTATTTT.

The chain carries TRBV19 and TRBJ1-5; no clear D gene. This CDR3 spans 13 amino acids. Trimming stripped 10 bases from V and 2 bases from J, with 12 bases between. Germline V gives CDR1 LNHDA, CDR2 SQIVND (reference sequence). CDR3 bases: TGTGCCAATCCTAAGGTTCGCAATCAGCCCCAGCATTTT. Its protein is CANPKVRNQPQHF.

This sequence joins TRBV12-3 or TRBV12-4 and TRBJ1-5; no clear D gene. This CDR3 has 14 residues. Trimming removed 3 bases at V and 3 bases at J, with 9 bases between. In DNA, the CDR3 is TGTGCCAGCAGTTTTCGGAGGGCCAATCAGCCCCAGCATTTT. Residues: CASSFRRANQPQHF.

V usage is TRBV2 and J usage is TRBJ2-2; 9 bases align to TRBD1. The length of the CDR3 is 13 residues. The germline CDR1 and CDR2 sequences are SNHLY and FYNNEI. V was pared by 8 bases and J by 7 bases, with 5 bases of the junction left unmatched. In nucleotides, the CDR3 is TGTGCCAGCCACAGGGGGCAGGGCGGGGAGCTGTTTTTT. This gives the protein CASHRGQGGELFF. Full variable domain (remainder filled in from reference TRBV2 and TRBJ2-2): EPEVTQTPSHQVTQMGQEVILRCVPISNHLYFYWYRQILGQKVEFLVSFYNNEISEKSEIFDDQFSVERPDGSNFTLKIRSTKLEDSAMYFCASHRGQGGELFFGEGSRLTVL.

The chain employs TRBV4-2 and TRBJ2-5; D not certain. Germline CDR1 and CDR2: LGHNA and YNFKEQ. The V gene lost 3 bases and the J gene lost 5 bases, with 13 bases spanning the gap. CDR3 length: 14 amino acids. The CDR3 reads CASSHSGTEETQYF. The CDR3 coding sequence is TGTGCCAGCAGCCACTCTGGAACTGAGGAGACCCAGTACTTC.

This clonotype was observed a handful of times. In nucleotides, the CDR3 is TGTGCCACCAGCAGAGACCCCAGGGTTCAGCCCCAGCATTTT. Translated, it gives CATSRDPRVQPQHF. The chain uses TRBV15 and TRBJ1-5; D is possibly TRBD1 (5 bases). The CDR3 is made up of 14 amino acids. Trimming stripped 0 bases from V and 6 bases from J, with 9 bases between. Germline CDR1 reads LNHNV; CDR2 reads YYDKDF (reference sequence).

J is TRBJ2-1 and V is TRBV11-2, with 9 bases matching TRBD1. The CDR3 length is 15 residues. The V gene end was trimmed by 5 bases and the J gene end by 6 bases; junction bases not matched to a gene: 8. Germline-derived CDR1 and CDR2 are SGHAT and FQNNGV. The CDR3 coding sequence is TGTGCCAGCAGCCCGTACCCGGACAGGGGCAATGAGCAGTTCTTC. Its protein is CASSPYPDRGNEQFF.

The chain couples TRBV6-2 or TRBV6-3 to TRBJ2-1, with 7 bases aligning to TRBD2. The germline V gene encodes CDR1 MNHEY and CDR2 SVGEGT. The ends lost 2 bases at V and 6 bases at J; junction bases unmatched: 4. This CDR3 is built from 14 residues. The CDR3, as DNA: TGTGCCAGCAGTTACGGGCTAGCGGCCAATGAGCAGTTCTTC. Its protein is CASSYGLAANEQFF.

The chain employs TRBV24-1 and TRBJ2-1; tentatively, D is TRBD2 (6 bases). Germline assignment: CDR1 KGHDR and CDR2 SFDVKD. With 4 bases removed from V and 3 bases from J, the gap between germline ends came to 18 bases. This CDR3 has 17 amino acids. In nucleotides, the CDR3 is TGTGCCACCAGTGACCCAACCGGGACTTTACTCTACAATGAGCAGTTCTTC. Translated, it gives CATSDPTGTLLYNEQFF.

This rearrangement joins TRBV12-5 to TRBJ2-1; TRBD1 matches 7 bases. Germline-derived CDR1 and CDR2 are LGHNT and FRNRAP. CDR3 length: 15 residues. V lost 1 base and J lost 4; bases outside the gene matches: 4. The CDR3 bases are TGTGCTAGTGGTTTGGGGACAGGCCGGTACAATGAGCAGTTCTTC. Translating gives CASGLGTGRYNEQFF.

This clonotype showed up just a few times. The J gene is TRBJ2-5, the V gene TRBV20-1; 10 nucleotides agree with TRBD2. The junction had 6 bases not matched to a gene; V was cut back by 3 bases and J by 5 bases. Germline V lookup: CDR1 DFQATT, CDR2 SNEGSKA (reference sequence). The CDR3 is 14 amino acids. CDR3 loop: CSASSGRPGETQYF. The CDR3 nucleotides are TGCAGTGCTAGTAGCGGGAGGCCAGGGGAGACCCAGTACTTC.

The gene calls are TRBV7-8 and TRBJ2-6, with D uncertain. V lost 2 bases to trimming and J lost 1 base, with 9 bases between them. The germline CDR1 and CDR2 sequences are SGHVS and FQNEAQ. The CDR3 totals 16 residues. The CDR3 region has the DNA TGTGCCAGCAGCTTATATTTTGGTTCTGGGGCCAACGTCCTGACTTTC. As protein: CASSLYFGSGANVLTF.

The J gene is TRBJ2-1, the V gene TRBV12-3 or TRBV12-4; 12 nucleotides agree with TRBD2. The CDR3 consists of 14 residues. With V trimmed by 6 bases and J by 9 bases, 6 bases remained unmatched. CDR3 protein: CASRLAGGPGEQFF. Here the CDR3 DNA reads TGTGCCAGCAGGCTAGCGGGAGGGCCGGGTGAGCAGTTCTTC.

The chain combines TRBV5-6 with TRBJ2-3; TRBD2 aligns across 8 bases. The CDR3 is 15 amino acids. Trimming removed 3 bases from V and 5 bases from J; junction bases left unmatched: 8. Germline-derived CDR1 and CDR2 are SGHDT and YYEEEE. In DNA, the CDR3 is TGTGCCAGCAGCTCCACCGGACTAGCAGGAGATACGCAGTATTTT. This codes for CASSSTGLAGDTQYF. Based on the CDR3 plus reference TRBV5-6 and TRBJ2-3, the full variable domain is DAGVTQSPTHLIKTRGQQVTLRCSPKSGHDTVSWYQQALGQGPQFIFQYYEEEERQRGNFPDRFSGHQFPNYSSELNVNALLLGDSALYLCASSSTGLAGDTQYFGPGTRLTVL.

The chain couples TRBV6-1 to TRBJ2-6; 7 nucleotides match TRBD1. The CDR3 loop spans 17 amino acids. Germline loops: CDR1 MNHNS, CDR2 SASEGT. V trimming: 5 bases; J trimming: 7 bases; junction bases outside the gene matches: 14. The CDR3 sequence: CASSRTGRPLSANVLTF. DNA of the CDR3: TGTGCCAGCAGTCGGACAGGCCGACCTTTGTCCGCCAACGTCCTGACTTTC.

The gene calls are TRBV5-1 and TRBJ2-3; no definite D call. The CDR3 loop spans 14 amino acids. V was clipped by 2 bases and J by 4 bases, with 11 bases between them. Germline V gene data show CDR1 as SGHRS and CDR2 as YFSETQ. CDR3 sequence: CASSLSSTADTQYF. The CDR3 DNA is TGCGCCAGCAGCTTAAGTTCTACGGCAGATACGCAGTATTTT.

This chain links TRBV11-2 with TRBJ2-2; 12 positions match TRBD2. The CDR3 spans 16 residues. Germline values: CDR1 SGHAT, CDR2 FQNNGV. V trimming: 4 bases; J trimming: 6 bases; junction bases outside the gene matches: 6. The DNA of the CDR3 is TGTGCCAGCAGCTATCGACTAGCGGGAGTGTCCGGGGAGCTGTTTTTT. As protein: CASSYRLAGVSGELFF.